Listed below are T cell receptor beta chains from one sample, sequenced in a study of identical twins. TCRdb independently ran MiXCR on the 5' RACE reads; one entry per CDR3 protein. The data contain 400,000 to 550,000 distinct CDR3 sequences, 20% to 25% of them seen just once; the ten biggest clones take up about 0.93%. A further study also used this sample, focusing on T cells expressing NK-cell markers.

Specimen: CD4+ T cells sorted from blood. Receptors were obtained from a woman under 30 in good health. CDR3s include the opening cysteine and the closing phenylalanine or tryptophan. The D gene is left open where the match is weak. Size values are once, few and many counts, or a class for expanded clones, and some rows have none.

D gene: TRBD2
V gene: TRBV9
J gene: TRBJ2-1
clone size: -
CDR3 DNA: TGTGCCAGCAGCGTAGTGGCGGGGGGCGATGAGCAGTTCTTC
CDR3 protein: CASSVVAGGDEQFF

D gene: -
V gene: TRBV10-1
J gene: TRBJ2-2
clone size: few
CDR3 DNA: TGCGCCAGCAGTGCGGCGATCACCGGGGAGCTGTTTTTT
CDR3 protein: CASSAAITGELFF

D gene: TRBD2
V gene: TRBV20-1
J gene: TRBJ2-1
clone size: -
CDR3 DNA: TGCAGTGCTAACCCCGGACTAGCGGGGGAGCAGTTCTTC
CDR3 protein: CSANPGLAGEQFF

D gene: -
V gene: TRBV7-9
J gene: TRBJ2-5
clone size: few
CDR3 DNA: TGTGCCAGCAGCTTAGGCCTCGAGGCGGAGACCCAGTACTTC
CDR3 protein: CASSLGLEAETQYF

D gene: -
V gene: TRBV5-1
J gene: TRBJ1-6
clone size: few
CDR3 DNA: TGCGCCAGCAGCTTGGGACCCAAGTCGATAATTTCACCCCTCCACTTT
CDR3 protein: CASSLGPKSIISPLHF

D gene: -
V gene: TRBV12-5
J gene: TRBJ2-2
clone size: -
CDR3 DNA: TGTGCTAGTGGTTCGGCGGCCAATTACCTCCCCGGGGAGCTGTTTTTT
CDR3 protein: CASGSAANYLPGELFF

D gene: -
V gene: TRBV7-2
J gene: TRBJ1-1
clone size: -
CDR3 DNA: TGTGCCAGCAGCACGAGACTCTGGGAAGCTTTCTTT
CDR3 protein: CASSTRLWEAFF

D gene: TRBD2
V gene: TRBV6-1
J gene: TRBJ2-1
clone size: few
CDR3 DNA: TGTGCCAGCAGTCCACGAGGTGGAGCGGGAGGGCCAGCTGAGCAGTTCTTC
CDR3 protein: CASSPRGGAGGPAEQFF

D gene: TRBD2
V gene: TRBV20-1
J gene: TRBJ2-3
clone size: -
CDR3 DNA: TGCAGTGCTAGAGATATCATGCTAGCGGGAGTCATAGATATGCAGTATTTT
CDR3 protein: CSARDIMLAGVIDMQYF

D gene: -
V gene: TRBV12-3/TRBV12-4
J gene: TRBJ1-5
clone size: -
CDR3 DNA: TGTGCCAGCAGGGTCGCCCATCAGCCCCAGCATTTT
CDR3 protein: CASRVAHQPQHF